The sequence of this TCR beta chain was determined in a study of CD8 T cells in Susac syndrome. TCR beta sequencing was performed on blood CD8+ and CD4+ T cells. While CD8+ and CD4+ T cells were isolated negatively, TEMRA cells were enriched by FACS. Note on this clonotype: The antigen remains undetermined.

The CDR3 is 14 amino acids. Germline V gene lookup returns CDR1 SNHLY and CDR2 FYNNEI. The V gene lost 2 bases and the J gene lost 2 bases, with 6 bases spanning the gap. Study-wide results and caveats: By the study's own acknowledgment, its TCR sequencing and HLA analysis included relatively few individuals.

RNA totalling 0.5 to 1 ug underwent reverse transcription with random hexamers. The authors amplified TCR beta CDR3 across 54 Vbeta and 13 Jbeta using immunoSEQ multiplex PCR. TCRdb reanalysed the immunoSEQ multiplex PCR reads using MiXCR and keeps one entry per CDR3 protein. This sample has 100,000 to 150,000 distinct CDR3 sequences; about 95% occur once, and the top ten carry over 0.1%. This receptor was identified in a human donor in good health. The chain joins TRBV2 to TRBJ2-2, with no clear D. Sequenced material: CD4+ T cells from PBMCs. The CDR3: CASSESVNTGELFF. CDR3 nucleotide sequence: TGTGCCAGCAGTGAATCGGTTAACACCGGGGAGCTGTTTTTT.